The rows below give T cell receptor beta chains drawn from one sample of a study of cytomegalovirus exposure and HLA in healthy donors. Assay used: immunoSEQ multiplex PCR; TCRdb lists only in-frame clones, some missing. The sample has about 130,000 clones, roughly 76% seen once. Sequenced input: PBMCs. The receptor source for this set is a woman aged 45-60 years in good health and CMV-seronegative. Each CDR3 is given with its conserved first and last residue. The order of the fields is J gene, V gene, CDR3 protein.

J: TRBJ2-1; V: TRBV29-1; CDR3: CSVVAGVYNEQFF
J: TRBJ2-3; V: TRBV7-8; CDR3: CASRPTSGDTQYF
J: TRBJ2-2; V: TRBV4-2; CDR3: CASSQDRTSTPGELFF
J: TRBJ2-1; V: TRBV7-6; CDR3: CASSLASAGGPNEQFF
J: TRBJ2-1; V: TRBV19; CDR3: CASSRTSGSHEQFF
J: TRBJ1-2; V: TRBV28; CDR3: CASKPGTQGALTGGYTF
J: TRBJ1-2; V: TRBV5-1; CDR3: CASSPGMGYTF
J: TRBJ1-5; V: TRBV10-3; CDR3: CAISGTDNQPQHF
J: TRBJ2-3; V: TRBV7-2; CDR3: CASSLLQGRGYTDTQYF
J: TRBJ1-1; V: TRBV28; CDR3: CASSPRTGLTEAFF
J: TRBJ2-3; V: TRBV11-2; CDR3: CASSPRLAGSIASQDTQYF
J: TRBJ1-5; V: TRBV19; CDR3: CASSLYGQGGALAQPQHF
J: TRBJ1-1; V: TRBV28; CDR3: CASSRPEGATEAFF
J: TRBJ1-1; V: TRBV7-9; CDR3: CSSSPDSRRAFF
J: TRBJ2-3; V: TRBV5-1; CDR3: CASSPLGAVSTDTQYF
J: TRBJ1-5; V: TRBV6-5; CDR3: CASSDRDNQPQHF
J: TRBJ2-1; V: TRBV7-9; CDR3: CASSFVWGHNEQFF
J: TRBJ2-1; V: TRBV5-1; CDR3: CASRPGYNEQFF
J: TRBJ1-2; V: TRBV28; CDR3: CASKDTYYGYTF
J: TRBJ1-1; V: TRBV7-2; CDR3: CASSLGTGGAGTEAFF
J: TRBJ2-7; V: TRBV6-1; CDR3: CASLEGYEQYF
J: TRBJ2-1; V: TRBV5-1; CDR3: CASSLDSANEQFF
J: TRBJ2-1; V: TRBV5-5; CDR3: CASQLAIDNEQFF
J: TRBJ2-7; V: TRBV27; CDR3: CASWDRVSYEQYF
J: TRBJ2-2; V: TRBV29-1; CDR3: CSGRLAGGSAGELFF
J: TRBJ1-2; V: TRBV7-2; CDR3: CASSLLRRDGYTF
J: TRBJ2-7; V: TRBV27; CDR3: CASSTTWDFGYEQYF
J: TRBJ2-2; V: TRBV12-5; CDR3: CASGFEGAGELFF
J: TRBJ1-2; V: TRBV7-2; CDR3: CASSKDSVYGYTF
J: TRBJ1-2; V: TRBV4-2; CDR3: CASSQIGGDGYTF
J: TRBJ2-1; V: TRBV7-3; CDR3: CASSFLDSEYNEQFF
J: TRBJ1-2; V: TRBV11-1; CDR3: CARPGLGGYTF
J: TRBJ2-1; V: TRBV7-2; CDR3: CASSLHGEGNEQFF
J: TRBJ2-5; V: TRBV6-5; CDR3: CASSYSNTKETQYF
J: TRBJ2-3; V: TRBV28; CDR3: CASSLDRVTDTQYF
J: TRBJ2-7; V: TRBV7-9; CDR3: CSSRASGSSYEQYF
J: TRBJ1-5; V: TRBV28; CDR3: CASRESNQPQHF
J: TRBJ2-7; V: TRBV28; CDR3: CASMDKIYEQYF
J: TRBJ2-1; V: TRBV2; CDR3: CAKSGTGGYNEQFF
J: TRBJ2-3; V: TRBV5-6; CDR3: CASSLVGSSGPFTDTQYF
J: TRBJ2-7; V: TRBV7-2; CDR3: CASSNKGGVGYEQYF
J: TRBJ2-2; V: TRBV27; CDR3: CASSFTRGNTGELFF
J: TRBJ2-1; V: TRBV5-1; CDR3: CASSVGLASREQFF
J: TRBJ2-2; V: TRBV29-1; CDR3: CSVEATNTGELFF
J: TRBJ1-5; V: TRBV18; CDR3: CASSQPGGDQPQHF
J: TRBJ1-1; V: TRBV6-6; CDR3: CASRAGDTEAFF
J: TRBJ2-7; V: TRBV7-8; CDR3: CASSLSSGYEQYF
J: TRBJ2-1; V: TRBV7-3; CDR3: CASSLTYQGYNEQFF
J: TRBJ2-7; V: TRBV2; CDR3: CASSRTGDYEQYF
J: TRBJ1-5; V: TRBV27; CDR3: CASSLSLNQPQHF
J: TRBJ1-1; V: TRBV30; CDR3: CAWKGRGSFRNTEAFF
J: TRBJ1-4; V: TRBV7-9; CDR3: CSSSFPASADKLFF